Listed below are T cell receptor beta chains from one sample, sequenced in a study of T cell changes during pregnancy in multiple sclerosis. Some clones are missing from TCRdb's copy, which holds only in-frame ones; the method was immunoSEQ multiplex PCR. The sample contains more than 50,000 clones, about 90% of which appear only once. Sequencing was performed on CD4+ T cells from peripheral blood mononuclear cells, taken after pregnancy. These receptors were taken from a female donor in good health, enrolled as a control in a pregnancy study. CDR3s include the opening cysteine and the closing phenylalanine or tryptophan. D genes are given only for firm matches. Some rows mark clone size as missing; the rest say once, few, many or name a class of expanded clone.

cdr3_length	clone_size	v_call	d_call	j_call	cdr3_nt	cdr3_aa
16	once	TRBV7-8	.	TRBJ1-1	TGTGCCAGCAGCTATGGGGGGGTCGGAGTGAACACTGAAGCTTTCTTT	CASSYGGVGVNTEAFF
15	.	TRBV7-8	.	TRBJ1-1	TGTGCCAGCAGCTTAATGGGGGCTGTGAACACTGAAGCTTTCTTT	CASSLMGAVNTEAFF
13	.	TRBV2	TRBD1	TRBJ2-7	TGTGCCAGCAGTGGGGACAGCACCTACGAGCAGTACTTC	CASSGDSTYEQYF
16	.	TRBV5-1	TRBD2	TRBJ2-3	TGCGCCAGCCTTAGCGGGGGGGCGGCTAGCACAGATACGCAGTATTTT	CASLSGGAASTDTQYF
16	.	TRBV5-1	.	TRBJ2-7	TGCGCCAGCAGCGCGGCCGCCACTAAACCTATCTACGAGCAGTACTTC	CASSAAATKPIYEQYF
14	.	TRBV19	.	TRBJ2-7	TGTGCCAGTAGTATTGGAACAGGAGACAACGAGCAGTACTTC	CASSIGTGDNEQYF
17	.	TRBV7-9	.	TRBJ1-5	TGTGCCAGCAGCTTAGTCGCAACCCCAGCGCGCAATCAGCCCCAGCATTTT	CASSLVATPARNQPQHF
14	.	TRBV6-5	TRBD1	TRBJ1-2	TGTGCCAGCAGGCGGACAGGAACTTTTGGTGGCTACACCTTC	CASRRTGTFGGYTF
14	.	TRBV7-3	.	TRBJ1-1	TGTGCCAGCAGCTTAAATGCGGGGGGCACTGAAGCTTTCTTT	CASSLNAGGTEAFF
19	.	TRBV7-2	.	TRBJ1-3	TGTGCCAGCAGCTTAGTTACAAGGGGGAGGGGGACCTCTGGAAACACCATATATTTT	CASSLVTRGRGTSGNTIYF
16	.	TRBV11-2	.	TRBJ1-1	TGTGCCAGCAGCTCACTAAGAAGGGGAGGGAACACTGAAGCTTTCTTT	CASSSLRRGGNTEAFF
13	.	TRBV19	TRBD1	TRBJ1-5	TGTGCCAGTACACAGGGGGCAACGATACCCCAGCATTTT	CASTQGATIPQHF
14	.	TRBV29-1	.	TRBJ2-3	TGCAGCGCTGGAGGGACTGCCTACACAGATACGCAGTATTTT	CSAGGTAYTDTQYF
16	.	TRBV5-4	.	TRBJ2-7	TGTGCCAGCAGCTTGCGTTGGGGGGGGCCCTCCTACGAGCAGTACTTC	CASSLRWGGPSYEQYF
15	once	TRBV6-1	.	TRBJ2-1	TGTGCCAGCAGTGAAGCGGACAGCTCCTACAATGAGCAGTTCTTC	CASSEADSSYNEQFF
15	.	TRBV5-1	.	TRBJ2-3	TGCGCCAGCAGCTTGGAAGGGGGGGCCAAAGATACGCAGTATTTT	CASSLEGGAKDTQYF
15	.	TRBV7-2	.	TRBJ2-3	TGTGCCAGCAACGTCCTAGCAGGAATCACAGATACGCAGTATTTT	CASNVLAGITDTQYF
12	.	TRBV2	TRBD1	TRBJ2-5	TGTGCCAGCAAGGGACAGGGGGAGACCCAGTACTTC	CASKGQGETQYF
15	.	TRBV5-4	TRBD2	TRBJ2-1	TGTGCCAGCAGCTTTGCGGGGGGGTATTACAATGAGCAGTTCTTC	CASSFAGGYYNEQFF
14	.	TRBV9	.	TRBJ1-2	TGTGCCAGCAGCGTAGCTATTGCGAACTATGGCTACACCTTC	CASSVAIANYGYTF
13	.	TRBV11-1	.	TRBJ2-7	TGTGCCAGCAGCCCCTGGGGGGTCTACGAGCAGTACTTC	CASSPWGVYEQYF
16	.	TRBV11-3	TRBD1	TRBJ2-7	TGTGCCAGCAGCCACTCCGGGACAGGGCTCGAATACGAGCAGTACTTC	CASSHSGTGLEYEQYF
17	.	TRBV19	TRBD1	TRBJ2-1	TGTGCCAGTAGCATAAAAAGGTGGGGCAGGGGGAACGATGAGCAGTTCTTC	CASSIKRWGRGNDEQFF
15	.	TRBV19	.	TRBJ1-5	TGTGCCAGTGGGGACACCTTAAATAGCAATCAGCCCCAGCATTTT	CASGDTLNSNQPQHF
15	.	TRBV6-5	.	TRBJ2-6	TGTGCCAGCAGTTACGTGAGATCCGGGGCCAACGTCCTGACTTTC	CASSYVRSGANVLTF
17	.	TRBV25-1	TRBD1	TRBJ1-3	TGTGCCAGCACTCGGCAGGGGACAGGGACTTTTGGAAACACCATATATTTT	CASTRQGTGTFGNTIYF
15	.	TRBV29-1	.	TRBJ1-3	TGCAGCGTTGAGGGGCAGGGAACTTCTGGAAACACCATATATTTT	CSVEGQGTSGNTIYF
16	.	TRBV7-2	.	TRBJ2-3	TGTGCCAGCAGCCGGCGATCGGGGGAGGGCACAGATACGCAGTATTTT	CASSRRSGEGTDTQYF
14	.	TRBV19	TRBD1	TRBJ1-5	TGTGCCAGTAGTGCGACAGGGGGCAGTCAGCCCCAGCATTTT	CASSATGGSQPQHF
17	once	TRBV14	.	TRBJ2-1	TGTGCCAGCAGCCAGCAGGTCCAGGGGGGCTCGTACAATGAGCAGTTCTTC	CASSQQVQGGSYNEQFF
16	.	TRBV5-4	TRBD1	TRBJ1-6	TGTGCCAGCAGCTTGGAGGCGGGACAGGGCGCTTCACCCCTCCACTTT	CASSLEAGQGASPLHF
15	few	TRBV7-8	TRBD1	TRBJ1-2	TGTGCCAGCAGCCCCGGGCGGACAGGGGGCTATGGCTACACCTTC	CASSPGRTGGYGYTF
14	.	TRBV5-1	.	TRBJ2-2	TGCGCCAGCAGATCCAGGGGGGTCTCCGGGGAGCTGTTTTTT	CASRSRGVSGELFF
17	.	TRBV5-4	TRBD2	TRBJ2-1	TGTGCCCTTTCCGGATCTAGCGGGGGGGGACGAAACAATGAGCAGTTCTTC	CALSGSSGGGRNNEQFF
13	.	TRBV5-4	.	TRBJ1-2	TGTGCCAGCAGTTTACAGGGTGCCTATGGCTACACCTTC	CASSLQGAYGYTF
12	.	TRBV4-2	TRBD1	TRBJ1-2	TGTGCCAGCAGCCAGGAAACAGGGGCTTACACCTTC	CASSQETGAYTF
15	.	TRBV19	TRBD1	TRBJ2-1	TGTGCCAGTAGTACCTGGACAGGCACTATAGATGAGCAGTTCTTC	CASSTWTGTIDEQFF
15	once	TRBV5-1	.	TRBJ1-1	TGCGCCAGCAGCGCCCACGGGGGGGGTGACACTGAAGCTTTCTTT	CASSAHGGGDTEAFF
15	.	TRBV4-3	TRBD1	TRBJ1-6	TGCGCCAGCAGCCCCGACCGACAGGGTGGGTCACCCCTCCACTTT	CASSPDRQGGSPLHF
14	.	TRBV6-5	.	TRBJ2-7	TGTGCCAGCAGTCGACTCGAACTTTCCTACGAGCAGTACTTC	CASSRLELSYEQYF
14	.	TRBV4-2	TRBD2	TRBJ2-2	TGTGCCAGCAGCCAAGATCGGGGGGTGGGGGAGCTGTTTTTT	CASSQDRGVGELFF
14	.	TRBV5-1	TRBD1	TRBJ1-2	TGCGCCAGCAGCAAAGGGACAGGGGGCTTCGGCTACACCTTC	CASSKGTGGFGYTF
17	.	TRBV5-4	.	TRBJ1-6	TGTGCCAGCAGCTCGACTAGCGGGGGGCTCTATAATTCACCCCTCCACTTT	CASSSTSGGLYNSPLHF
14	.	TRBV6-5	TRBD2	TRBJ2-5	TGTGCCACCTCTCCCGGGACTAGCGGAAAGACCCAGTACTTC	CATSPGTSGKTQYF
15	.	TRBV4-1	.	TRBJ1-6	TGCGCCAGCAGCCAGAGGGGGATTGCTAATTCACCCCTCCACTTT	CASSQRGIANSPLHF
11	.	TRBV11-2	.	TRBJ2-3	TGTGCCAGCAGCCCCGTTGATACGCAGTATTTT	CASSPVDTQYF
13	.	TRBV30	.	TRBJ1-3	TGTGCCTGGATGCCCCCGGGTAGATACACCATATATTTT	CAWMPPGRYTIYF
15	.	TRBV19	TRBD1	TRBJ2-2	TGTGCCAGTAGTATAGGCGGACAGGCTCTGGGGGAGCTGTTTTTT	CASSIGGQALGELFF
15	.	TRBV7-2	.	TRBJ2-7	TGTGCCAGCAGCTTAGCGCCGGTTAGGGGCTACGAGCAGTACTTC	CASSLAPVRGYEQYF
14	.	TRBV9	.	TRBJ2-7	TGTGCCAGCAGCTCCTCGGCAGGTAGCTACGAGCAGTACTTC	CASSSSAGSYEQYF
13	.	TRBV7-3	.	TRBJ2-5	TGTGCCAGCAGCAGACTAGATTTAGAGACCCAGTACTTC	CASSRLDLETQYF
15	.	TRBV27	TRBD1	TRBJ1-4	TGTGCCAGCAGTTTAGGACAGGCCCCTAATGAAAAACTGTTTTTT	CASSLGQAPNEKLFF
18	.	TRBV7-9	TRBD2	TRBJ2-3	TGTGCCAGCAGCTTTTCCTACGCTAGCGGGGGCCGCACAGATACGCAGTATTTT	CASSFSYASGGRTDTQYF
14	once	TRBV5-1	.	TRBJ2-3	TGCGCCACCTCCCTGGGGCCGTCCACAGATACGCAGTATTTT	CATSLGPSTDTQYF
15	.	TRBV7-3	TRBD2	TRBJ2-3	TGTGCCAGCAGTATTAGCGGGGGGGCCAGAGATACGCAGTATTTT	CASSISGGARDTQYF
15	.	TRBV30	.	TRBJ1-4	TGTGCCTGGAGTCTATCAGGGGCGACTAATGAAAAACTGTTTTTT	CAWSLSGATNEKLFF
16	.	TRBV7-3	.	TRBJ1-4	TGTGCCAGCAGCTCCGAGGTGGGCAGGGGAGGGGAAAAACTGTTTTTT	CASSSEVGRGGEKLFF